This T cell receptor (beta chain) emerged from a study of blood T cell repertoires in COVID-19. Study-wide context: COVID-19 samples collected from the United States, Italy and Spain covered acute and convalescent phases.

The authors' processing: Estimation of nucleated cell counts was performed using reference gene primer amplification. Assay: immunoSEQ multiplex PCR; the TCRdb copy retains only in-frame clones and omits some. V and J calls and clone size are as listed in that table; D and trimming were resolved from the DNA. The sample holds fewer than 450,000 clones; more than 85% are singletons and the top ten take 1%. This CDR3 region has 16 residues. Deletions cut 4 bases from V and 6 bases from J, with 21 bases between. Per germline, CDR1 SGHVS and CDR2 FQNEAQ. Individuals aged about 18 to 89 years were recruited from fewer than 25 US areas. Clinical history as reported by participants underpinned cohort assignment.

This sequence was found in a woman aged 25 to 45 who had recovered from COVID-19. Sequenced input: PBMCs or T cells enriched from blood (not recorded which). V usage is TRBV7-8 and J usage is TRBJ1-1, with a weak D call TRBD1 (6 bases). CDR3 DNA: TGTGCCAGCAGCTCCCCGGGGAGGGGGGGGCGATCTGAAGCTTTCTTT. This sequence encodes CASSSPGRGGRSEAFF.